The next 23 T cell receptor beta chains were all read from a single sample in a study of T cell responses to AZD1222 COVID-19 vaccine. Clones were read by immunoSEQ multiplex PCR, and TCRdb kept only the in-frame ones, dropping some. There are approximately 150,000 clones in the sample; more than 75% occur only once, and about 4.3% lies in the top ten. The specimen comprised peripheral blood, sampled 28 days after the second AZD1222 dose. The receptors here all came from an adult who received the AZD1222 COVID-19 vaccine.

The gene calls are TRBV5-1 and TRBJ1-1; 9 bases are a match to TRBD1. Germline lookup yields CDR1 SGHRS and CDR2 YFSETQ. The V segment lost 0 bases and the J segment 11 bases; nucleotides outside the gene matches: 5. CDR3 length: 13 amino acids. CDR3 sequence: CASSLGDRAVAFF. In DNA form, the CDR3 reads TGCGCCAGCAGCTTGGGGGACAGGGCGGTTGCTTTCTTT.

The V call is TRBV30, the J call TRBJ1-4; D uncertain. The CDR3 sequence is 11 residues long. Looked up from germline, CDR1 is GTSNPN and CDR2 is SVGIG (reference sequence). Trimming took 5 bases from V and 8 from J, leaving 9 bases between them. CDR3 sequence reads: CAWDRGEKLFF. DNA of the CDR3: TGTGCCTGGGATCGAGGGGAAAAACTGTTTTTT.

V and J are TRBV5-1 and TRBJ1-2; D might be TRBD1 (5 bases). The germline V and J ends were trimmed by 2 bases and 7 bases, with 21 bases remaining between them. Germline V gives CDR1 SGHRS, CDR2 YFSETQ. The CDR3 spans 16 residues. In DNA form, the CDR3 reads TGCGCCAGCAGCTTTCCGGGGGACGGACTTCGGGTTGGCTACACCTTC. This gives the protein CASSFPGDGLRVGYTF.

The chain has TRBV11-2 and TRBJ1-2; 9 bases line up with TRBD1. V was pared by 5 bases and J by 7 bases, with 11 bases of the junction left unmatched. This CDR3 region has 15 residues. The germline CDR1 and CDR2 sequences are SGHAT and FQNNGV. The CDR3 is CASSGPTGGAGGYTF. The DNA for the CDR3 is TGTGCCAGCAGCGGGCCCACAGGGGGCGCGGGTGGCTACACCTTC.

V gene TRBV27 combines with J gene TRBJ1-4; a possible D gene is TRBD1 (6 bases). Per the germline V gene, CDR1 is MNHEY and CDR2 is SMNVEV (reference sequence). This CDR3 comprises 17 residues. Trimming took off 0 bases at V and 5 bases at J, with 16 bases between the two ends. CDR3 amino acids: CASSLSTRGTPNEKLFF. In DNA, the CDR3 is TGTGCCAGCAGTTTATCTACTCGAGGGACACCAAATGAAAAACTGTTTTTT.

The rearrangement links TRBV6-6 to TRBJ1-4; no reliable D call. This CDR3 has 14 residues. V dropped 5 bases and J dropped 8 bases, with 15 bases sitting between them. Germline V CDR1 and CDR2: MNHNY, SVGAGI (reference sequence). The CDR3 region is CASSEGLRGEKLFF. The DNA for the CDR3 is TGTGCCAGCAGTGAGGGCCTCCGAGGAGAAAAACTGTTTTTT.

This clone was observed a few times. This chain uses TRBV7-9 with TRBJ1-1; 7 positions match TRBD1. The CDR3 is made up of 19 amino acids. V lost 5 bases to trimming and J lost 5 bases; unmatched junction nucleotides: 23. Germline assignment: CDR1 SEHNR and CDR2 FQNEAQ (reference sequence). The CDR3 DNA reads TGTGCCAGCAGCACCCTGGTTAGGACAGGACGGATCGCCTGGACTGAAGCTTTCTTT. This encodes CASSTLVRTGRIAWTEAFF.

The chain joins TRBV7-8 to TRBJ2-1, with D possibly TRBD2 on 5 matching bases. The CDR3 is 14 residues long. Germline V gene data show CDR1 as SGHVS and CDR2 as FQNEAQ. Here the CDR3 reads CVMAGESSYNEQFF. Here the CDR3 DNA reads TGTGTGATGGCCGGGGAGAGCTCCTACAATGAGCAGTTCTTC. The variable domain in full, completed from reference TRBV7-8 and TRBJ2-1, reads GAGVSQSPRYKVAKRGQDVALRCDPISGHVSLFWYQQALGQGPEFLTYFQNEAQLDKSGLPSDRFFAERPEGSVSTLKIQRTQQEDSAVYLCVMAGESSYNEQFFGPGTRLTVL.

The V and J genes are TRBV14 and TRBJ1-1; no clear D gene. Germline V gene sequence: CDR1 SGHDN, CDR2 FVKESK. V was shortened by 4 bases and J by 1 base, with 7 bases between the two germline ends. The CDR3 has 13 residues. The CDR3 region is CASSLVGNTEAFF. The CDR3 region has the DNA TGTGCCAGCAGCCTAGTTGGGAACACTGAAGCTTTCTTT.

This chain connects TRBV5-1 to TRBJ2-1; TRBD2 aligns across 7 bases. V trimming: 4 bases; J trimming: 3 bases; junction bases outside the gene matches: 7. Per the germline V gene, CDR1 is SGHRS and CDR2 is YFSETQ. This CDR3 contains 15 residues. The CDR3 DNA reads as TGCGCCAGCAGCCCCGGGGGGACTGACTACAATGAGCAGTTCTTC. Translation: CASSPGGTDYNEQFF.

The chain is built from TRBV7-2 and TRBJ1-1; perhaps TRBD1 as D (6 bases). Deletions cut 8 bases from V and 1 base from J, with 11 bases between. Germline V CDR1 and CDR2: SGHTA, FQGNSA. This CDR3 is built from 13 residues. This CDR3 reads CASSGQRNTEAFF. The CDR3 DNA is TGTGCCAGCTCGGGACAAAGGAACACTGAAGCTTTCTTT.

The chain uses TRBV9 and TRBJ1-3, with TRBD1 matching over 9 bases. This CDR3 comprises 16 residues. Germline V gives CDR1 SGDLS, CDR2 YYNGEE. V shed 0 bases, J shed 3 bases, and the junction held 4 bases outside the gene matches. The CDR3 here is CASSVETGGGGNTIYF. The CDR3 DNA is TGTGCCAGCAGCGTAGAGACAGGGGGGGGTGGAAACACCATATATTTT.

This sequence joins TRBV5-8 and TRBJ1-3; perhaps TRBD1 as D (6 bases). CDR1 and CDR2 (germline): SGHTS, YDEGEE. V was shortened by 7 bases and J by 4 bases, with 18 bases between the two germline ends. This CDR3 is built from 15 residues. CDR3 amino acids: CASSDRQPGGNTIYF. CDR3 nucleotide sequence: TGTGCCAGCTCCGACAGGCAACCTGGGGGAAACACCATATATTTT.

The chain couples TRBV7-2 to TRBJ2-2; D gene unclear. Trimming took 1 base from V and 5 from J, leaving 11 bases between them. The CDR3 has 15 residues. The germline CDR1 and CDR2 sequences are SGHTA and FQGNSA. The CDR3 protein is CASSLETGPTGELFF. The CDR3 bases are TGTGCCAGCAGCTTAGAGACTGGACCAACCGGGGAGCTGTTTTTT.

This clone was found a few times. Germline is not matched at one junction end, which may reflect a read error. The chain links TRBV7-2 to TRBJ1-5; TRBD1 agrees at 10 bases. From germline, CDR1 is SGHTA and CDR2 FQGNSA. CDR3 length: 15 amino acids. The CDR3 nucleotides are TGTGCCAGCAGCTTATGGGACAGGGGCAAGCAGCCCCAGCATTTT. Its protein is CASSLWDRGKQPQHF.

This clone was found once. The chain is built from TRBV30 and TRBJ1-6, with D possibly being TRBD1 (5 bases). The germline V gene encodes CDR1 GTSNPN and CDR2 SVGIG (reference sequence). V lost 3 bases to trimming and J lost 7 bases, with 10 bases between them. The CDR3 has 13 residues. CDR3 nucleotides: TGTGCCTGGAGCGAACAGGCAAATTCACCCCTCCACTTT. It is translated as CAWSEQANSPLHF.

The V gene is TRBV4-2, the J gene TRBJ2-3, with D perhaps matching TRBD1 or TRBD2 (5 bases each). There are 17 residues in the CDR3. Trimming cost V 0 bases and J 2 bases, with 15 bases left between them. CDR1 and CDR2 (germline): LGHNA, YNFKEQ. In DNA, the CDR3 is TGTGCCAGCAGCCAAGATCTGGGGCGGGCGAACACAGATACGCAGTATTTT. It specifies CASSQDLGRANTDTQYF.

V gene TRBV7-9 combines with J gene TRBJ1-5; maybe TRBD1 (5 bases). The CDR3 is 14 residues long. In germline, CDR1 is SEHNR, CDR2 FQNEAQ (reference sequence). V was cut by 4 bases and J by 0 bases, with 7 bases left in between. In DNA, the CDR3 is TGTGCCAGCAGCTCTACAGGTAGCAATCAGCCCCAGCATTTT. It encodes CASSSTGSNQPQHF. The whole variable domain, filled in from reference TRBV7-9 and TRBJ1-5, reads DTGVSQNPRHKITKRGQNVTFRCDPISEHNRLYWYRQTLGQGPEFLTYFQNEAQLEKSRLLSDRFSAERPKGSFSTLEIQRTEQGDSAMYLCASSSTGSNQPQHFGDGTRLSIL.

The rearrangement uses TRBV11-3 and TRBJ2-1, with 9 bases aligning to TRBD2. The germline V gene encodes CDR1 SGHNT and CDR2 YENEEA. CDR3 length: 15 amino acids. The trim removed 2 bases at V and 7 bases at J, leaving 6 bases unmatched. Written as DNA, the CDR3 is TGTGCCAGCAGCTTACAAGGTCTAGCGGGGAATGAGCAGTTCTTC. Translating gives CASSLQGLAGNEQFF.

This clone has only one observation. This sequence joins TRBV29-1 and TRBJ2-7; 10 bases are shared with TRBD1. Germline trimming cut 3 bases from V and 4 bases from J; bases unmatched to any gene: 9. This CDR3 comprises 15 residues. Germline V gene sequence: CDR1 SQVTM, CDR2 ANQGSEA. The CDR3 protein is CSVDRRQGAVYEQYF. The CDR3 nucleotides are TGCAGCGTTGACCGTCGACAGGGGGCTGTGTACGAGCAGTACTTC.

The chain has TRBV4-3 and TRBJ1-3; D is ambiguous. V lost 3 bases and J lost 0, with 9 bases in between. The CDR3 runs to 15 residues. Germline CDR1 and CDR2: LGHNA and YSLEER. CDR3 nucleotide sequence: TGCGCCAGCAGCCAGGGGTCGGGCTCTGGAAACACCATATATTTT. Translating it yields CASSQGSGSGNTIYF.

V and J are TRBV9 and TRBJ2-1; tentative D call: TRBD2 (5 bases). V shed 1 base and J shed 0 bases, with 14 bases lying between them. The length of the CDR3 is 17 residues. In germline, CDR1 is SGDLS, CDR2 YYNGEE. The CDR3 loop reads CASSVSSGKISYNEQFF. CDR3 coding DNA: TGTGCCAGCAGCGTATCTTCCGGGAAAATCTCCTACAATGAGCAGTTCTTC.

In DNA, the CDR3 is TGCGCCAGCAGCCAACCGGGACAGTTTAACACTGAAGCTTTCTTT. It codes for CASSQPGQFNTEAFF. This chain connects TRBV4-1 to TRBJ1-1; 7 bases map to TRBD1. Germline CDR1 reads MGHRA; CDR2 reads YSYEKL. The CDR3 consists of 15 residues. V lost 2 bases and J lost 2; bases outside the gene matches: 5.